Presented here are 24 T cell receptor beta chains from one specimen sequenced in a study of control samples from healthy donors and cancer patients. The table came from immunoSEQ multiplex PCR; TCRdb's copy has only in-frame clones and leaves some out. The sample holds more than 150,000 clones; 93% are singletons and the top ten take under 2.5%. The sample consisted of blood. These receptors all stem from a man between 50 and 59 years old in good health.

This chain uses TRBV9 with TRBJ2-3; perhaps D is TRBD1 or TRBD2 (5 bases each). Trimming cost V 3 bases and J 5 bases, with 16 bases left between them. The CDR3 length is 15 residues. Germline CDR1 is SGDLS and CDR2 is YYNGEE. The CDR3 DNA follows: TGTGCCAGCAGCGCCCATTGGGGGTCCGTAGATACGCAGTATTTT. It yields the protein CASSAHWGSVDTQYF. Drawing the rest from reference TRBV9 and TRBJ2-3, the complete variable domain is DSGVTQTPKHLITATGQRVTLRCSPRSGDLSVYWYQQSLDQGLQFLIQYYNGEERAKGNILERFSAQQFPDLHSELNLSSLELGDSALYFCASSAHWGSVDTQYFGPGTRLTVL.

Here the CDR3 DNA reads TGCGCCAGCAGCTTCCCGGGGACTGATGGCTACACCTTC. Translation gives CASSFPGTDGYTF. This rearrangement joins TRBV5-1 to TRBJ1-2; tentatively, D is TRBD1 (5 bases). Germline loops: CDR1 SGHRS, CDR2 YFSETQ. The V gene lost 2 bases and the J gene lost 6 bases, with 11 bases spanning the gap. This CDR3 comprises 13 residues.

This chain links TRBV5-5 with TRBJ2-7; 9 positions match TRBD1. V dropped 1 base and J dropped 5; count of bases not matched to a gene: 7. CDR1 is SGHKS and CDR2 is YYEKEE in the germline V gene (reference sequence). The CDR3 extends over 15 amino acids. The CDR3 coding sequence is TGTGCCAGCAGCTTGCGTATGGACAGGGGCGACGAGCAGTACTTC. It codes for CASSLRMDRGDEQYF.

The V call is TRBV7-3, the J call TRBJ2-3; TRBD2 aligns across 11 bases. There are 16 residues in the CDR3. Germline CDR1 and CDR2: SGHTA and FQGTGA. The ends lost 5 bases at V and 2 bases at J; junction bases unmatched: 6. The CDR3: CASSATSGRVTDTQYF. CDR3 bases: TGTGCCAGCAGCGCAACTAGCGGGAGAGTCACAGATACGCAGTATTTT.

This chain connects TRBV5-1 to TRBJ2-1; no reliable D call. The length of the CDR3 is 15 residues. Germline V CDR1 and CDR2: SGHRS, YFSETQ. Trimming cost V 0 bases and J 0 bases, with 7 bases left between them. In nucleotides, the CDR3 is TGCGCCAGCAGCTTGGTGGGTGACTCCTACAATGAGCAGTTCTTC. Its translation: CASSLVGDSYNEQFF. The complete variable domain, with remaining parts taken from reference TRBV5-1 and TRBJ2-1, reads KAGVTQTPRYLIKTRGQQVTLSCSPISGHRSVSWYQQTPGQGLQFLFEYFSETQRNKGNFPGRFSGRQFSNSRSEMNVSTLELGDSALYLCASSLVGDSYNEQFFGPGTRLTVL.

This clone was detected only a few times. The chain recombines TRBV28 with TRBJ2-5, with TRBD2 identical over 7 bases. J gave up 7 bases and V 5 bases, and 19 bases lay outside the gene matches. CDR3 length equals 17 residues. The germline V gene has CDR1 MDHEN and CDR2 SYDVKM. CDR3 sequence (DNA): TGTGCCAGCAGTCCCCGCCGGACTAGGGGAGTTAATGGGACCCAGTACTTC. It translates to CASSPRRTRGVNGTQYF.

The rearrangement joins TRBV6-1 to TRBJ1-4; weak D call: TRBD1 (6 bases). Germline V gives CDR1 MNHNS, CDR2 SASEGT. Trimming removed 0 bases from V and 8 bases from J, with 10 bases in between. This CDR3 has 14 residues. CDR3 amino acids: CASSEAWGAEKLFF. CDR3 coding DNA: TGTGCCAGCAGTGAAGCATGGGGGGCCGAAAAACTGTTTTTT.

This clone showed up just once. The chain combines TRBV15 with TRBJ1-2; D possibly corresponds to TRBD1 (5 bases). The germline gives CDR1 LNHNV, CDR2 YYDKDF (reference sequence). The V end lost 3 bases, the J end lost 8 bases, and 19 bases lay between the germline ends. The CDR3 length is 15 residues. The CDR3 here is CATSRPGGVIGGYTF. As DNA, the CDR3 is TGTGCCACCAGCAGGCCCGGGGGGGTAATAGGAGGCTACACCTTC.

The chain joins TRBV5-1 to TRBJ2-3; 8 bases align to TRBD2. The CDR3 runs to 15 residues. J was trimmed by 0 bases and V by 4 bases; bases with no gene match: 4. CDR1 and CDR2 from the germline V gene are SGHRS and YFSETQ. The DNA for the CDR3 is TGCGCCAGCAGCATTAGCGGGGCTAGCACAGATACGCAGTATTTT. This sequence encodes CASSISGASTDTQYF.

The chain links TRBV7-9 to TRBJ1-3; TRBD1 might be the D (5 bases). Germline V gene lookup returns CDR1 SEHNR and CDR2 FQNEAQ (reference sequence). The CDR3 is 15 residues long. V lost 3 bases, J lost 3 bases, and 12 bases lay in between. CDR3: CASSLAGSYGNTIYF. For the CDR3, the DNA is TGTGCCAGCAGCTTGGCAGGGTCATATGGAAACACCATATATTTT.

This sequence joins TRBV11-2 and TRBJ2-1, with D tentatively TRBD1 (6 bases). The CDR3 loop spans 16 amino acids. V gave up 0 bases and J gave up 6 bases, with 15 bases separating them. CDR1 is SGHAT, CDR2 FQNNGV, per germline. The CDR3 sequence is CASSLDPPGAGNEQFF. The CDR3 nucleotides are TGTGCCAGCAGCTTAGATCCCCCAGGGGCCGGCAATGAGCAGTTCTTC.

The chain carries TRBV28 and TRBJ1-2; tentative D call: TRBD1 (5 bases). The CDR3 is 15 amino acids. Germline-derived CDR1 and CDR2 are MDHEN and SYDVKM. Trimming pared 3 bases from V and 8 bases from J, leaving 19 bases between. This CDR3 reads CASSLSIPGTGGYTF. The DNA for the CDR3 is TGTGCCAGCAGTTTGTCCATTCCAGGGACCGGGGGCTACACCTTC.

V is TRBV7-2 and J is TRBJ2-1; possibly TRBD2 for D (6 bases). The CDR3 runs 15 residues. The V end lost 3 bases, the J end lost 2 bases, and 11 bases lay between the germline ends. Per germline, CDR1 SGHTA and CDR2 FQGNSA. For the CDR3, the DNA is TGTGCCAGCAGCTTGTCGGGGGTAGCCTACAATGAGCAGTTCTTC. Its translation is CASSLSGVAYNEQFF. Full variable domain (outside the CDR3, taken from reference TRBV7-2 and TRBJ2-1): GAGVSQSPSNKVTEKGKDVELRCDPISGHTALYWYRQSLGQGLEFLIYFQGNSAPDKSGLPSDRFSAERTGGSVSTLTIQRTQQEDSAVYLCASSLSGVAYNEQFFGPGTRLTVL.

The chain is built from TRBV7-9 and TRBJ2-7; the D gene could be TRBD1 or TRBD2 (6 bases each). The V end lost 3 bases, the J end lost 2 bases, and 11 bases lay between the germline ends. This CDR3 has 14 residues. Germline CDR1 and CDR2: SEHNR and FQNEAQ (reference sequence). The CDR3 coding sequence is TGTGCCAGCAGCTTCTTAGGGGGGCCCTACGAGCAGTACTTC. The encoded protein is CASSFLGGPYEQYF.

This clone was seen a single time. The CDR3 reads CASRRAYSNTGELFF. CDR3 bases: TGTGCCAGCAGGAGGGCGTACTCGAACACCGGGGAGCTGTTTTTT. The chain recombines TRBV6-5 with TRBJ2-2; possibly TRBD2 for D (5 bases). Germline V lookup: CDR1 MNHEY, CDR2 SVGAGI. V was cut by 6 bases and J by 0 bases, with 11 bases left in between. The CDR3 loop spans 15 amino acids.

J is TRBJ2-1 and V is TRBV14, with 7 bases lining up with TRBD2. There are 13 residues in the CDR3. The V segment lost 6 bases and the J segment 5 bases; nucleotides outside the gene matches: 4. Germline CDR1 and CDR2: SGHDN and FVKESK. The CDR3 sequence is CASRRLADNEQFF. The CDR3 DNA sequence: TGTGCCAGCAGACGTCTAGCGGACAATGAGCAGTTCTTC.

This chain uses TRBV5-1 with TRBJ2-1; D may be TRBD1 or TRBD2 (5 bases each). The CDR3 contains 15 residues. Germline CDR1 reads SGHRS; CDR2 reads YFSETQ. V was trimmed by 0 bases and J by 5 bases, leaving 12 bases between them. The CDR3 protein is CASSLGQGVHNEQFF. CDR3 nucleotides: TGCGCCAGCAGCTTGGGTCAGGGAGTGCACAATGAGCAGTTCTTC.

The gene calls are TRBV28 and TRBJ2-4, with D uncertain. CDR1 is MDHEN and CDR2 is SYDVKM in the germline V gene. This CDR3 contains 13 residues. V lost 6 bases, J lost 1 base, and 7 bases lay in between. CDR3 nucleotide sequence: TGTGCCAGCAGAGGCGTGGCCAAAAACATTCAGTACTTC. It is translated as CASRGVAKNIQYF.

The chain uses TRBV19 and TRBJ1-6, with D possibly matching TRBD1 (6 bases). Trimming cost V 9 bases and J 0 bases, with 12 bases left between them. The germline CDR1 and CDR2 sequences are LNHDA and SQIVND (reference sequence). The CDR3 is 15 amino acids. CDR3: CASQTGSSYNSPLHF. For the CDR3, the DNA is TGTGCCAGCCAAACAGGGAGCTCCTATAATTCACCCCTCCACTTT.

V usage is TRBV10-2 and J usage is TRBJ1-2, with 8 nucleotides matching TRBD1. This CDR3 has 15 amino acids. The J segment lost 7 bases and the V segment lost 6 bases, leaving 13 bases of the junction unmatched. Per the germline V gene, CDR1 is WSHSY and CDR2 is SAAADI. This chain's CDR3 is CASREQGELWSGYTF. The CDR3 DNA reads TGCGCCAGCAGAGAACAGGGGGAATTATGGTCTGGCTACACCTTC.

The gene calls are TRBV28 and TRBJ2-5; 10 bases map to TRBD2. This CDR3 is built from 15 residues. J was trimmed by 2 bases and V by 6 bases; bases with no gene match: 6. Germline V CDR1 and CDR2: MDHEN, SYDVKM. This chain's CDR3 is CASRYPSGRQETQYF. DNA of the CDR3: TGTGCCAGCAGATACCCTAGCGGGAGACAAGAGACCCAGTACTTC.

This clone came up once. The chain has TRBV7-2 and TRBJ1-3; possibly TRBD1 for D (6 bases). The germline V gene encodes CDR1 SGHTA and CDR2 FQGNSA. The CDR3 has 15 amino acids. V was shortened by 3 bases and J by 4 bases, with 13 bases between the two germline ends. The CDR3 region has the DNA TGTGCCAGCAGCTTGATGGGGGGGCCAGGAAACACCATATATTTT. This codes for CASSLMGGPGNTIYF. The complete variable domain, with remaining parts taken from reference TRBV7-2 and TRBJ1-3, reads GAGVSQSPSNKVTEKGKDVELRCDPISGHTALYWYRQSLGQGLEFLIYFQGNSAPDKSGLPSDRFSAERTGGSVSTLTIQRTQQEDSAVYLCASSLMGGPGNTIYFGEGSWLTVV.

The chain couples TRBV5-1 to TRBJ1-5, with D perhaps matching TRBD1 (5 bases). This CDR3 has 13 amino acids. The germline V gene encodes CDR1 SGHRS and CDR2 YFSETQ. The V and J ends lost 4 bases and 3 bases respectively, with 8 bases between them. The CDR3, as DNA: TGCGCCAGCAGCCGGGGACCCAATCAGCCCCAGCATTTT. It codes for CASSRGPNQPQHF.

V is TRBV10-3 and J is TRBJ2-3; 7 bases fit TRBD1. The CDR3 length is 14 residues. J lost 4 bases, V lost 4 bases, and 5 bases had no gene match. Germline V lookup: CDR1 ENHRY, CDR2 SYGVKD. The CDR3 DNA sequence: TGTGCCATCAGTGGACAGGGAAGGCCAGATACGCAGTATTTT. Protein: CAISGQGRPDTQYF.